The source of this T cell receptor (beta chain) is a study of preoperative IRX-2 immunotherapy in early breast cancer. The CDR3 extends over 15 amino acids. The trim removed 3 bases at V and 7 bases at J, leaving 10 bases unmatched. Germline V gene data show CDR1 as MNHEY and CDR2 as SVGAGI. Treatment of the sample: preoperative locoregional IRX-2 cytokine immunotherapy. Assay used: immunoSEQ multiplex PCR; TCRdb lists only in-frame clones, some missing. The sample has around 35,000 clones, about 95% seen once. This sample was taken from a patient treated with IRX-2 immunotherapy. The genes are TRBV6-5 and TRBJ1-2; TRBD1 matches 8 bases. The clonotype was recovered from a human donor with breast cancer. CDR3 amino acids: CASSYVGQGIGGYTF. CDR3 coding DNA: TGTGCCAGCAGTTATGTAGGACAGGGTATTGGTGGCTACACCTTC.